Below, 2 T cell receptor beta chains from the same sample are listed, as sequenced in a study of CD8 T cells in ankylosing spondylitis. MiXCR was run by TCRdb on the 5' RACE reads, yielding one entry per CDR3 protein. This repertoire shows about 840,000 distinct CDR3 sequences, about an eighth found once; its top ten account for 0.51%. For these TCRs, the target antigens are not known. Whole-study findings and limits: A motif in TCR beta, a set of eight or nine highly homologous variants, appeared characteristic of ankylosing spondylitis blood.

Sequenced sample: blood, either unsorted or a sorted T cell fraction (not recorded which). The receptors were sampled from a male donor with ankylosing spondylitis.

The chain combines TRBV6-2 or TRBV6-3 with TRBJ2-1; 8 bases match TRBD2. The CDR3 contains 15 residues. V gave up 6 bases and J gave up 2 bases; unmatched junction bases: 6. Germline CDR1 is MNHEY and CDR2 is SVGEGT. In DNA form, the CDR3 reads TGTGCCAGCAGAGACATTAGCGGGGCCTACAATGAGCAGTTCTTC. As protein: CASRDISGAYNEQFF.

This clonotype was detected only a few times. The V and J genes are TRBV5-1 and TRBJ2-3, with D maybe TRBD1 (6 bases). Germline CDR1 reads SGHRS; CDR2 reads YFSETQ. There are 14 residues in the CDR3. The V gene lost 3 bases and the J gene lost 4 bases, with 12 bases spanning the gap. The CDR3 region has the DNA TGCGCCAGCAGCTGGGAACAGGGCGCAGATACGCAGTATTTT. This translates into CASSWEQGADTQYF. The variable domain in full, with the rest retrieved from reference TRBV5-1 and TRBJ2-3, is KAGVTQTPRYLIKTRGQQVTLSCSPISGHRSVSWYQQTPGQGLQFLFEYFSETQRNKGNFPGRFSGRQFSNSRSEMNVSTLELGDSALYLCASSWEQGADTQYFGPGTRLTVL.